This is a list of T cell receptor beta chains from one sample in a study of neurological immune-mediated disorders. MiXCR was run by TCRdb on the 5' RACE reads, yielding one entry per CDR3 protein. Among around 62,000 distinct CDR3 sequences listed, over 4% were seen once. Sequenced sample: PBMCs. Receptor source: a man in his fifties with multiple sclerosis. Both conserved end residues are part of each CDR3. Fields, in order: D gene, V gene, clone size, J gene, CDR3 DNA, CDR3 protein. A D gene is named only where the DNA matches it firmly. For some rows the clone size is stated as once, few or many, or as a class when expanded; others skip it.

TRBD1	TRBV5-1	many	TRBJ1-6	TGCGCCAGCAGCTTGGAGGGACAGGCTAATTCACCCCTCCACTTT	CASSLEGQANSPLHF
TRBD2	TRBV20-1	many	TRBJ2-1	TGCAGTGCTGACCCTAGCGGAACCTACAATGAGCAGTTCTTC	CSADPSGTYNEQFF
TRBD1	TRBV12-3/TRBV12-4	.	TRBJ1-2	TGTGCCAGCAGTTTAGCCCGACAGGGCATCTCCTTC	CASSLARQGISF
TRBD1	TRBV27	many	TRBJ1-5	TGTGCCAGCAGTCGCGAGGGACAGGGCGGTCAGCCCCAGCATTTT	CASSREGQGGQPQHF
TRBD1	TRBV7-8	.	TRBJ2-1	TGTGCCAGCAGCTTAGCAGGGGGACAGTACAATGAGCAGTTCTTC	CASSLAGGQYNEQFF
.	TRBV7-9	many	TRBJ2-6	TGTGCCAGCAGCTTTCCTGGGGCCAACGTCCTGACTTTC	CASSFPGANVLTF
.	TRBV14	few	TRBJ1-4	TGTGCCAGCAGCCCTCTGGAGGGGATGCGTGAAAAACTGTTTTTT	CASSPLEGMREKLFF
.	TRBV12-3/TRBV12-4	many	TRBJ1-1	TGTGCCAGCAGTTTAGTTGGAGATACTGAAGCTTTCTTT	CASSLVGDTEAFF
.	TRBV12-3/TRBV12-4	many	TRBJ2-1	TGTGCCAGCAGTTTTTTCCTTGAGCAGTTCTTC	CASSFFLEQFF
.	TRBV5-1	many	TRBJ2-2	TGCGCCAGCAGGTGGAAGGAGAACACCGGGGAGCTGTTTTTT	CASRWKENTGELFF
TRBD1	TRBV20-1	many	TRBJ1-1	TGCAGTGCTAGAGGGAACAGGGGTCCCACTGAAGCTTTCTTT	CSARGNRGPTEAFF
.	TRBV7-9	many	TRBJ1-5	TGTGCCAGCAGCCCCTCCGGGAACCAGCCCCAGCATTTT	CASSPSGNQPQHF
TRBD1	TRBV19	many	TRBJ2-7	TGTGCCAGTAGTATGGGACAGGGGGCTTTTTACGGGCAGTACTTC	CASSMGQGAFYGQYF
.	TRBV14	many	TRBJ2-1	TGTGCCAGCAGTCGGGGCTATGAGCAGTTCTTC	CASSRGYEQFF
TRBD2	TRBV9	many	TRBJ2-2	TGTGCCAGCAGCGTTTTTAGCGGGGGGACGCACACCGGGGAGCTGTTTTTT	CASSVFSGGTHTGELFF
TRBD1	TRBV7-9	many	TRBJ1-3	TGTGCCAGCAGCGCCCCAGGTTTCGGGACAGGGACGCAAAAAGATAGAAACACCATATATTTT	CASSAPGFGTGTQKDRNTIYF
.	TRBV20-1	many	TRBJ1-5	TGCAGTGCTAGAACCGGGCAGGTTAATCAGCCCCAGCATTTT	CSARTGQVNQPQHF
TRBD2	TRBV6-6	few	TRBJ2-5	TGTGCCAGCAGTTACTCCAGCCCGGGACTAGTCTCTGCCCAGTACTTC	CASSYSSPGLVSAQYF
.	TRBV7-6	many	TRBJ2-1	TGTGCCAGCAGCTTAGCCCGGCGGGATGAGCAGTTCTTC	CASSLARRDEQFF
.	TRBV6-6	many	TRBJ1-2	TGTGCCAGCAGTTACTCAAGCCTGGGCTACACCTTC	CASSYSSLGYTF
.	TRBV6-6	many	TRBJ2-5	TGTGCCAGCAGTTACTCTGGTACTAGGTCGGAGACCCAGTACTTC	CASSYSGTRSETQYF
.	TRBV5-1	medium-sized	TRBJ2-2	TGCGCCAGCAGCTCCGGACTAACTTCCACCGGGGAGCTGTTTTTT	CASSSGLTSTGELFF
.	TRBV5-1	.	TRBJ1-1	TGCGCCAGCAGCTTGTTGCAGGGGCTAAACACTGAAGCTTTCTTT	CASSLLQGLNTEAFF
.	TRBV6-5	few	TRBJ1-1	TGTGCCAGCAGTTACAACTTGTTGGAGAACACTGAAGCTTTCTTT	CASSYNLLENTEAFF
TRBD1	TRBV6-5	many	TRBJ1-2	TGTGCCAGCAGCCCCGGACAGGGACGCTACACCTTC	CASSPGQGRYTF
.	TRBV4-1	many	TRBJ1-2	TGCGCCAGCAGCCAAGATCCGGACAGAGTCTATGGCTACACCTTC	CASSQDPDRVYGYTF
TRBD2	TRBV5-1	many	TRBJ2-5	TGCGCCAGCAGCTTGGCCGGGACTACACGAGAGACCCAGTACTTC	CASSLAGTTRETQYF
TRBD1	TRBV6-5	few	TRBJ1-4	TGTGCCAGCAACTCCCGGTGGACAGGGAGTATTGAAAAACTGTTTTTT	CASNSRWTGSIEKLFF
.	TRBV12-3/TRBV12-4	.	TRBJ1-2	TGTGCCAGCAGTTCGACAGGAAGGAGGAACTATGGCTACACCTTC	CASSSTGRRNYGYTF
.	TRBV7-2	many	TRBJ2-5	TGTGCCAGCAGCTCTCGGACAGTTCAAGAGACCCAGTACTTC	CASSSRTVQETQYF
TRBD1	TRBV20-1	many	TRBJ1-1	TGCAGTGCTAGAGCCAGGGGGGTGAACACTGAAGCTTTCTTT	CSARARGVNTEAFF
.	TRBV3-1	many	TRBJ2-2	TGTGCCAGCAGCCCCGGTCGGGGGGCCCTCACCGGGGAGCTGTTTTTT	CASSPGRGALTGELFF
TRBD2	TRBV9	many	TRBJ2-1	TGTGCCAGCAGCGTAGCTGAAACTAGCGGGGGGCGGCAGTTCTTC	CASSVAETSGGRQFF
.	TRBV5-1	many	TRBJ2-2	TGCGCCAGCAGCCCGGCGGGGGCGCGGGGCACCGGGGAGCTGTTTTTT	CASSPAGARGTGELFF
TRBD1	TRBV5-1	many	TRBJ1-5	TGCGCCAGCAGCTTGGAAGGGGGCTATCAGCCCCAGCATTTT	CASSLEGGYQPQHF
.	TRBV29-1	many	TRBJ1-2	TGCAGCGTCCTCCGGGACGACTATGGCTACACCTTC	CSVLRDDYGYTF
TRBD2	TRBV5-5	many	TRBJ2-1	TGTGCCAGCAGCAGGGGACTAGCGGAGACTAATGAGCAGTTCTTC	CASSRGLAETNEQFF
TRBD1	TRBV5-5	many	TRBJ2-7	TGTGCCAGCAGCTTGACAGGGGCCTACGAGCAGTACTTC	CASSLTGAYEQYF
.	TRBV20-1	many	TRBJ1-2	TGCAGTGCTAGAGATCTCAAGGCTTCTGACTATGGCTACACCTTC	CSARDLKASDYGYTF
TRBD1	TRBV5-1	many	TRBJ2-7	TGCGCCAGCAGCCTTCAACCGGGACAGGGAATGGACGAGCAGTACTTC	CASSLQPGQGMDEQYF
.	TRBV4-1	many	TRBJ1-3	TGCGCCAGCAGCCAAGGAGCCCAATCCGGGGGAAACACCATATATTTT	CASSQGAQSGGNTIYF
.	TRBV20-1	few	TRBJ1-1	TGCAGTGCTAGACCTTCCTTGAACACTGAAGCTTTCTTT	CSARPSLNTEAFF
.	TRBV11-3	many	TRBJ2-7	TGTGCCAGCAGCCCCGAGGGTTCCTTCTACGAGCAGTACTTC	CASSPEGSFYEQYF